The 6 T cell receptor beta chains in this list originate from one sample, sequenced in a study of T cells in Graves' hyperthyroidism and ophthalmopathy. The CDR3 regions of TCR beta were amplified from RNA transcripts. Primed by the HTBI set, a first-round RT-PCR was run on the TCR CDR3. TCRdb re-analysed the multiplex PCR reads in MiXCR, keeping a single row per CDR3 protein. The repertoire holds around 570,000 distinct CDR3 sequences, with around 20% as singletons. The sample consisted of blood. The receptors come from a man aged 40-50 years with Graves' ophthalmopathy.

The rearrangement uses TRBV12-3 or TRBV12-4 and TRBJ2-3; D might be TRBD1 (6 bases). CDR3 size: 13 residues. V lost 7 bases and J 5 bases, leaving 13 bases between the germline ends. The CDR3 coding sequence is TGTGCCAGCAAGGGGGAGTGGAAAGATACGCAGTATTTT. This encodes CASKGEWKDTQYF.

This clonotype has at least ten counts. The chain carries TRBV7-2 and TRBJ2-7; a possible D gene is TRBD2 (5 bases). The length of the CDR3 is 12 residues. Per germline, CDR1 SGHTA and CDR2 FQGNSA. Trimming left V 5 bases short and J 4 bases short, with 9 bases between. CDR3 amino acids: CASSPERYEQYF. CDR3 coding DNA: TGTGCCAGCAGCCCGGAGCGGTACGAGCAGTACTTC.

This clonotype was recorded many times. The CDR3 region is CASSPTSGVSYEQYF. For the CDR3, the DNA is TGTGCCAGCAGCCCGACTAGCGGCGTCTCCTACGAGCAGTACTTC. The chain employs TRBV3-1 and TRBJ2-7; 9 bases are a match to TRBD2. The CDR3 spans 15 residues. In germline, CDR1 is LGHDT, CDR2 YNNKEL (reference sequence). The junction had 4 bases not matched to a gene; V was cut back by 4 bases and J by 0 bases.

CDR3 coding DNA: TGCAGCGTTGAAAAGCGGGAGAACGTCGACGAGCAGTACTTC. Amino acids: CSVEKRENVDEQYF. The chain is built from TRBV29-1 and TRBJ2-7, with TRBD2 matching 8 bases. Germline CDR1 and CDR2: SQVTM and ANQGSEA. The CDR3 contains 14 residues. V lost 2 bases to trimming and J lost 5 bases; unmatched junction nucleotides: 8.

The rearrangement links TRBV2 to TRBJ2-7, with D possibly matching TRBD1 (5 bases). Germline loops: CDR1 SNHLY, CDR2 FYNNEI. The CDR3 length is 16 residues. Trimming removed 0 bases at V and 0 bases at J, with 12 bases between. The DNA for the CDR3 is TGTGCCAGCAGTGAAGCGGTACCTGACAGCTCCTACGAGCAGTACTTC. Amino acids: CASSEAVPDSSYEQYF.

This clonotype was seen only a few times. The chain is built from TRBV12-3 or TRBV12-4 and TRBJ1-1; no firm D call. This CDR3 is 13 amino acids long. Trimming stripped 3 bases from V and 11 bases from J, with 16 bases between. The CDR3 sequence: CASSFGQLLEAFF. Written as DNA, the CDR3 is TGTGCCAGCAGTTTTGGGCAGCTACTAGAGGCTTTCTTT.